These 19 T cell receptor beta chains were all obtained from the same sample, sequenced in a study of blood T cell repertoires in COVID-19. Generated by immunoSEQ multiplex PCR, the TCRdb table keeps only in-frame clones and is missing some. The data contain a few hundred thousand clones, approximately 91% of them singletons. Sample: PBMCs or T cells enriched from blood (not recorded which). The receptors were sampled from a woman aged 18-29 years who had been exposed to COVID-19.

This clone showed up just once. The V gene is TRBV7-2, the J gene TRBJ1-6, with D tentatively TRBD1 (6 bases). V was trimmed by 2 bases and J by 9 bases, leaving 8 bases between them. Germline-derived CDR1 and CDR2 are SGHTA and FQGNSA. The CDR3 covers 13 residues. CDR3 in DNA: TGTGCCAGCAGCTTAAGGGGGGGTTCACCCCTCCACTTT. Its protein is CASSLRGGSPLHF.

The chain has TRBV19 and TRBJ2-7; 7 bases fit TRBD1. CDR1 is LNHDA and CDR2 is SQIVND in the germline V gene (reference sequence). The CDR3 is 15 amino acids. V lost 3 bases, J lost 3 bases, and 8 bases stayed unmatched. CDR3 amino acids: CASSMGQGVRYEQYF. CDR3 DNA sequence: TGTGCCAGTAGTATGGGGCAGGGGGTTCGCTACGAGCAGTACTTC.

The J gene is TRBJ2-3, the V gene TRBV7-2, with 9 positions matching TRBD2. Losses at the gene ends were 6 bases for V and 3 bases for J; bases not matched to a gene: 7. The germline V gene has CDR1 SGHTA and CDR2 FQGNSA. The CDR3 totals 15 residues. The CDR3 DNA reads TGTGCCAGCAGGGTGTGGCGGGAGGGAACAGATACGCAGTATTTT. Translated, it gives CASRVWREGTDTQYF. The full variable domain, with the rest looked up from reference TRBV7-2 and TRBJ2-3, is GAGVSQSPSNKVTEKGKDVELRCDPISGHTALYWYRQSLGQGLEFLIYFQGNSAPDKSGLPSDRFSAERTGGSVSTLTIQRTQQEDSAVYLCASRVWREGTDTQYFGPGTRLTVL.

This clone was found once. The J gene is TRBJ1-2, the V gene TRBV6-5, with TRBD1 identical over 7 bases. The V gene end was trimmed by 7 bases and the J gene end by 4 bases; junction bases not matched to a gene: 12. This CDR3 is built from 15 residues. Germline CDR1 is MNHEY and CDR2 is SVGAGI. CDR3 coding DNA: TGTGCCAGCACCGCGGTGGGACAGATGCCCTATGGCTACACCTTC. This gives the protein CASTAVGQMPYGYTF.

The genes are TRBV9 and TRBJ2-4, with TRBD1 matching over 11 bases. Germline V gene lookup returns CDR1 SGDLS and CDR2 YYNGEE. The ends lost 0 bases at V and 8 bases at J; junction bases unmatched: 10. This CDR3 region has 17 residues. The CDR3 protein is CASSVDWEVGQGDIQYF. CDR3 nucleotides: TGTGCCAGCAGCGTAGATTGGGAGGTGGGACAGGGGGACATTCAGTACTTC.

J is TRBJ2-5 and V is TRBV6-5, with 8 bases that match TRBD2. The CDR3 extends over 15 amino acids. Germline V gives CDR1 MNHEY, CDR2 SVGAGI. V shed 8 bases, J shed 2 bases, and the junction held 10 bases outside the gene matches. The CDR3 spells CASSSTSGLQETQYF. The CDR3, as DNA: TGTGCCAGCTCAAGTACTAGCGGTTTGCAAGAGACCCAGTACTTC.

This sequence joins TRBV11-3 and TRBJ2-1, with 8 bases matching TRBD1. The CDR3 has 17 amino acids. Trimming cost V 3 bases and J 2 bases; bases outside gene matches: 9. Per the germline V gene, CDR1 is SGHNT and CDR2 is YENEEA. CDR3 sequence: CASSLRAGQGAYNEQFF. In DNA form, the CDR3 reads TGTGCCAGCAGCTTGAGGGCCGGACAGGGCGCCTACAATGAGCAGTTCTTC.

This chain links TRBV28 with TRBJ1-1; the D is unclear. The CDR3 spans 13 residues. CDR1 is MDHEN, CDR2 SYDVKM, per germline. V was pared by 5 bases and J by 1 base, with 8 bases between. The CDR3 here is CASSERQNTEAFF. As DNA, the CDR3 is TGTGCCAGCAGTGAGAGACAGAACACTGAAGCTTTCTTT.

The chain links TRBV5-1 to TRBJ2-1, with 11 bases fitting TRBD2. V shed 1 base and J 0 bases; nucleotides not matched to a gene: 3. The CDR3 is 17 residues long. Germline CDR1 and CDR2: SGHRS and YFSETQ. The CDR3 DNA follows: TGCGCCAGCAGCTTGCGGACTAGCGGGTACTCCTACAATGAGCAGTTCTTC. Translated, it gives CASSLRTSGYSYNEQFF.

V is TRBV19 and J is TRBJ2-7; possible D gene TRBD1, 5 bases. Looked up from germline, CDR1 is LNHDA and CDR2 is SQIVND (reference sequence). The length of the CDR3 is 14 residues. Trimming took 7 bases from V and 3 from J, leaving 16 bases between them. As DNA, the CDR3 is TGTGCCAGTAAAGAATCGGACACCCGCTACGAGCAGTACTTC. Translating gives CASKESDTRYEQYF.

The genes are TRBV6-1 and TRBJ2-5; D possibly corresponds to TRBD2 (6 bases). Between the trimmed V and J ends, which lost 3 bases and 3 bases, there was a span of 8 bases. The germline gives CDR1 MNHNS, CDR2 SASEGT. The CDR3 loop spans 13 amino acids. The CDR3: CASSEGEEETQYF. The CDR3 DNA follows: TGTGCCAGCAGTGAGGGGGAGGAAGAGACCCAGTACTTC.

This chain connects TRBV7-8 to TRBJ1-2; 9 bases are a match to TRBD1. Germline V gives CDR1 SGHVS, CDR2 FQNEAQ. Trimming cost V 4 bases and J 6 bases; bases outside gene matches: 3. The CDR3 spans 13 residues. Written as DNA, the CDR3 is TGTGCCAGCAGCTCGAGGACAGGGGATGGCTACACCTTC. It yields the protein CASSSRTGDGYTF.

CDR3 loop: CATSRIDRGETQYF. The CDR3 bases are TGTGCCACCAGCCGAATTGACAGGGGAGAGACCCAGTACTTC. The chain carries TRBV15 and TRBJ2-5; 8 bases are shared with TRBD1. The CDR3 length is 14 residues. After removal of 5 bases from V and 4 bases from J, the junction contained 6 bases not matched to a gene. CDR1 LNHNV and CDR2 YYDKDF come from the germline V gene (reference sequence).

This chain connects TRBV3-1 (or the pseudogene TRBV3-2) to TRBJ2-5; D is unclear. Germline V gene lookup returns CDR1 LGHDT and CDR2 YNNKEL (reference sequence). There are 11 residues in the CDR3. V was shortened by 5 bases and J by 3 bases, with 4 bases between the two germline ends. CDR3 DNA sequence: TGTGCCAGCAGCTTAGAAGAGACCCAGTACTTC. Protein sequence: CASSLEETQYF.

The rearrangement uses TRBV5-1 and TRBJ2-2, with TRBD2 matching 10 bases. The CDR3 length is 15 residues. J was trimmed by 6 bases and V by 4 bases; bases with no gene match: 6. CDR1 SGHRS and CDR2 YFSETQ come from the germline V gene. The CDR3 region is CASSTLAGDPGELFF. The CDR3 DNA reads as TGCGCCAGCAGCACGCTAGCGGGAGACCCCGGGGAGCTGTTTTTT.

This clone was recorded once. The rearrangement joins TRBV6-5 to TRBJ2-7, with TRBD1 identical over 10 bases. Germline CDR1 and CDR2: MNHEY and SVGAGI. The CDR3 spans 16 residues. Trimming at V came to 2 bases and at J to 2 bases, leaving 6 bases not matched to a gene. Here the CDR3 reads CASSYTPTGGPYEQYF. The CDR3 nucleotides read TGTGCCAGCAGTTACACGCCGACAGGGGGCCCCTACGAGCAGTACTTC.

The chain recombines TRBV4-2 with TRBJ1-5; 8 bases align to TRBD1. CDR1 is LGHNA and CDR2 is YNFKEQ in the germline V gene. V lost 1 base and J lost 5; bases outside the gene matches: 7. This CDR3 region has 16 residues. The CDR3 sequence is CASSQGVAGGHQPQHF. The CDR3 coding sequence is TGTGCCAGCAGCCAAGGAGTAGCAGGGGGCCATCAGCCCCAGCATTTT.

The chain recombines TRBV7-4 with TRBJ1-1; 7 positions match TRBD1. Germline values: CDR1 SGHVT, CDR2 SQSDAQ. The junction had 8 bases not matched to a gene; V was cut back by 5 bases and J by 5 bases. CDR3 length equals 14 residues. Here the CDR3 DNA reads TGTGCCAGCAGCCGAGAAGGGGGCAGAACTGAAGCTTTCTTT. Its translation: CASSREGGRTEAFF.

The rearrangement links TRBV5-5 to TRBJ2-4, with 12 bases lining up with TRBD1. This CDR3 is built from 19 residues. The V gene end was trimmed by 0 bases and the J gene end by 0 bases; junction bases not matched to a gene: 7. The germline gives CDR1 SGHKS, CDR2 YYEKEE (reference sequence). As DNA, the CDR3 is TGTGCCAGCAGCTTGGCACCGGGACAGGGGGCGGTAGCCAAAAACATTCAGTACTTC. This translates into CASSLAPGQGAVAKNIQYF.